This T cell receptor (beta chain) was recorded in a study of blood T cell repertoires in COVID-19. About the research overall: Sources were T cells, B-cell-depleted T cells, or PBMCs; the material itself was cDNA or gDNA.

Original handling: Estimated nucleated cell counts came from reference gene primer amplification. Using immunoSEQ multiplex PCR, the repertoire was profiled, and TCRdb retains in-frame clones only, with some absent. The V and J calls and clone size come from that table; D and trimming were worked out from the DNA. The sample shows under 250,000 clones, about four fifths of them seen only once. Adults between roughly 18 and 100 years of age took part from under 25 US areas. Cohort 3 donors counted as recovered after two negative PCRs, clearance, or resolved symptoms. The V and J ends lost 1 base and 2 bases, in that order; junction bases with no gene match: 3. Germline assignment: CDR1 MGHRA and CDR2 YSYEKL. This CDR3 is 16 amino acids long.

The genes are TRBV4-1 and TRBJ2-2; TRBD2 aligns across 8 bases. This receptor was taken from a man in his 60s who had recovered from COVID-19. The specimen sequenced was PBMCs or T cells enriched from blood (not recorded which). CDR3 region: CASSQGLALNTGELFF. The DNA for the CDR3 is TGCGCCAGCAGCCAAGGACTAGCGCTTAACACCGGGGAGCTGTTTTTT.